These T cell receptor beta chains were read from a single sample in a study of CD8+ T cells in alopecia areata. Generated by immunoSEQ multiplex PCR, the TCRdb table keeps only in-frame clones and is missing some. The data contain about 200,000 clones, less than 65% of them singletons. The specimen comprised CD4+ T cells sorted from blood, sampled at week 4, from a patient treated with tofacitinib. These TCRs come from a human donor with alopecia areata. CDR3s include the opening cysteine and the closing phenylalanine or tryptophan. A D gene is named only where the DNA matches it firmly. Only part of the rows carry a size: once, few, many, or a class if the clone is expanded.

V gene	clone size	J gene	D gene	CDR3 protein	CDR3 DNA
TRBV25-1	few	TRBJ2-3	-	CASTGVWGAGTDTQYF	TGTGCCAGCACCGGAGTGTGGGGGGCTGGGACAGATACGCAGTATTTT
TRBV30	-	TRBJ2-2	-	CAWNRGELFF	TGTGCCTGGAATCGCGGGGAGCTGTTTTTT
TRBV29-1	few	TRBJ2-1	-	CSVAQGVAGNEQFF	TGCAGCGTCGCTCAAGGGGTGGCAGGCAATGAGCAGTTCTTC
TRBV10-3	few	TRBJ2-7	-	CAISESGYEQYF	TGTGCCATCAGTGAGTCGGGGTACGAGCAGTACTTC
TRBV2	-	TRBJ1-5	-	CASSGPKPSPQHF	TGTGCCAGCAGTGGCCCCAAGCCGTCGCCCCAGCATTTT
TRBV2	-	TRBJ1-1	TRBD1	CASSGTGRTEAFF	TGTGCCAGCAGTGGGACAGGGCGGACTGAAGCTTTCTTT
TRBV4-2	-	TRBJ2-5	-	CASSPTSAETQYF	TGTGCCAGCAGCCCCACCAGCGCCGAGACCCAGTACTTC
TRBV2	once	TRBJ1-1	-	CASSEALATEAFF	TGTGCCAGCAGTGAAGCGTTGGCGACTGAAGCTTTCTTT
TRBV27	once	TRBJ2-5	-	CASSFGGPGETQYF	TGTGCCAGCAGTTTCGGGGGCCCCGGAGAGACCCAGTACTTC
TRBV5-1	-	TRBJ2-7	TRBD1	CASSSGTGGNEQYF	TGCGCCAGCAGCTCCGGGACAGGGGGTAACGAGCAGTACTTC
TRBV25-1	-	TRBJ1-5	-	CASSPPTRPDGPQHF	TGTGCCAGCAGTCCACCTACGCGGCCCGATGGGCCCCAGCATTTT
TRBV19	-	TRBJ1-5	TRBD1	CASSFDRVARNQPQHF	TGTGCCAGTAGTTTCGACAGGGTTGCGAGAAATCAGCCCCAGCATTTT
TRBV29-1	-	TRBJ2-3	-	CSVMGGPGDTQYF	TGCAGCGTTATGGGGGGGCCAGGCGATACGCAGTATTTT
TRBV4-1	-	TRBJ2-7	TRBD1	CASSQETGGFSHEQYF	TGCGCCAGCAGCCAAGAGACAGGGGGCTTTAGTCACGAGCAGTACTTC
TRBV29-1	few	TRBJ2-1	-	CSVVRGPLGNEQFF	TGCAGCGTTGTTAGAGGACCCCTTGGAAATGAGCAGTTCTTC
TRBV5-6	-	TRBJ2-6	TRBD1	CASSLWRQGAGANVLTF	TGTGCCAGCAGCTTGTGGCGGCAGGGGGCTGGGGCCAACGTCCTGACTTTC
TRBV5-6	-	TRBJ2-5	TRBD1	CASSRGQGGLETQYF	TGTGCCAGCAGCCGGGGACAGGGAGGATTAGAGACCCAGTACTTC
TRBV4-2	-	TRBJ2-1	-	CASSQDMFNEQFF	TGTGCCAGCAGCCAAGATATGTTCAATGAGCAGTTCTTC
TRBV7-2	-	TRBJ1-5	TRBD1	CASSPGQGIEGNQPQHF	TGTGCCAGCAGCCCGGGACAGGGGATCGAGGGCAATCAGCCCCAGCATTTT
TRBV19	-	TRBJ2-6	TRBD2	CATHRGGGANVLTF	TGTGCCACCCACCGGGGGGGTGGGGCCAACGTCCTGACTTTC
TRBV7-9	-	TRBJ2-1	-	CASSRTNEQFF	TGTGCCAGCAGCCGAACGAATGAGCAGTTCTTC
TRBV27	-	TRBJ1-6	-	CASSLLSGSNSPLHF	TGTGCCAGCAGTCTACTATCAGGGAGCAATTCACCCCTCCACTTT
TRBV7-2	-	TRBJ2-1	-	CASSLGERGNEQFF	TGTGCCAGCAGCTTAGGGGAGAGGGGCAATGAGCAGTTCTTC
TRBV2	-	TRBJ1-6	-	CASAQPRDKRVNSPLHF	TGTGCCAGCGCCCAGCCCCGCGACAAGCGTGTGAATTCACCCCTCCACTTT
TRBV23-1	-	TRBJ1-5	-	CASIPRDGRNQPQHF	TGCGCCAGCATCCCCCGGGACGGCCGAAATCAGCCCCAGCATTTT
TRBV4-2	few	TRBJ2-5	-	CASSHPQGRTILGETQYF	TGTGCCAGCAGCCACCCCCAAGGACGGACAATCCTCGGGGAGACCCAGTACTTC
TRBV30	few	TRBJ2-3	-	CAWSVGGSTDTQYF	TGTGCCTGGAGTGTCGGCGGTAGCACAGATACGCAGTATTTT
TRBV4-2	few	TRBJ1-6	-	CASSPLSPDNSPLHF	TGTGCCAGCAGCCCATTGAGCCCTGATAATTCACCCCTCCACTTT
TRBV6-1	few	TRBJ2-7	-	CAARLSYEQYF	TGTGCGGCGAGACTCTCCTACGAGCAGTACTTC
TRBV29-1	-	TRBJ1-5	-	CSARVGGSRGNQPQHF	TGCAGCGCCCGGGTCGGGGGTAGTCGAGGCAATCAGCCCCAGCATTTT
TRBV30	-	TRBJ2-5	-	CAWTPYQETQYF	TGTGCCTGGACGCCCTACCAAGAGACCCAGTACTTC
TRBV30	-	TRBJ2-5	TRBD1	CAWSVDREETQYF	TGTGCCTGGAGTGTAGACAGGGAAGAGACCCAGTACTTC
TRBV29-1	-	TRBJ1-3	-	CSVEVGGSGNTIYF	TGCAGCGTTGAAGTAGGTGGCTCTGGAAACACCATATATTTT
TRBV2	-	TRBJ1-4	TRBD1	CASSKGQGNEKLFF	TGTGCCAGCAGTAAAGGACAGGGTAATGAAAAACTGTTTTTT
TRBV27	-	TRBJ2-2	TRBD2	CASSFWIAGGSGELFF	TGTGCCAGCAGTTTTTGGATAGCGGGGGGTTCCGGGGAGCTGTTTTTT
TRBV2	few	TRBJ2-1	TRBD2	CASPTTAGGRMFF	TGTGCCAGCCCTACCACGGCGGGGGGGCGTATGTTCTTC
TRBV29-1	-	TRBJ2-3	TRBD2	CSVEPGGTDTQYF	TGCAGCGTTGAACCGGGGGGAACAGATACGCAGTATTTT
TRBV5-1	-	TRBJ2-5	-	CASTETQETQYF	TGCGCCAGCACTGAAACGCAAGAGACCCAGTACTTC
TRBV7-2	-	TRBJ2-5	TRBD1	CASSPNRGRETQYF	TGTGCCAGCAGCCCTAACAGGGGGAGGGAGACCCAGTACTTC
TRBV2	-	TRBJ1-1	-	CASSDQGNTEAFF	TGTGCCAGCAGCGACCAGGGGAACACTGAAGCTTTCTTT
TRBV29-1	-	TRBJ1-1	-	CSVPGLADTEAFF	TGCAGCGTCCCCGGGTTAGCTGACACTGAAGCTTTCTTT
TRBV4-3	-	TRBJ2-5	-	CASSQGSMYQETQYF	TGCGCCAGCAGCCAAGGGTCTATGTACCAAGAGACCCAGTACTTC
TRBV5-6	-	TRBJ1-2	TRBD1	CASSLGQAGGVGYTF	TGTGCCAGCAGCTTGGGACAGGCAGGGGGAGTCGGCTACACCTTC
TRBV5-4	-	TRBJ1-2	-	CASSPNRGNYGYTF	TGTGCCAGCAGCCCCAACCGGGGAAACTATGGCTACACCTTC